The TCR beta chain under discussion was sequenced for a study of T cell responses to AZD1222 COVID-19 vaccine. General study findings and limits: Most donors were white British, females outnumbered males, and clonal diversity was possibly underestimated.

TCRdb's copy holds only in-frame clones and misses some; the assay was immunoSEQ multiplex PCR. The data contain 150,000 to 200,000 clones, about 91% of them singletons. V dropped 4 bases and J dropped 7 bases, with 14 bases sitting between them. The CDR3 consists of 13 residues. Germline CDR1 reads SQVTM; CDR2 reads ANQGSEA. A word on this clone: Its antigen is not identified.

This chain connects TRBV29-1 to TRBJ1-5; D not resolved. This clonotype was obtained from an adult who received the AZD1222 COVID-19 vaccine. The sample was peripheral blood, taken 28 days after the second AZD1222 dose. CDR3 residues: CSVADAPNQPQHF. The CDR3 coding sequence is TGCAGCGTTGCGGACGCCCCGAACCAGCCCCAGCATTTT.